This TCR beta chain came from a study of Graves' ophthalmopathy and Graves' hyperthyroidism. Germline CDR1 and CDR2: DFQATT and SNEGSKA (reference sequence). The CDR3 is 13 amino acids. The germline V and J ends were trimmed by 3 bases and 9 bases, with 15 bases remaining between them. Using RNA transcripts, the TCR beta CDR3 regions were amplified. HTBI primers served in a first-round RT-PCR, which a second-round multiplex PCR followed. TCRdb re-called the multiplex PCR reads with MiXCR, one entry per CDR3 protein. The sample holds under 400,000 distinct CDR3 sequences, 17% seen once. Study-level findings and limits: Built on 13 signatures, a model told ophthalmopathy apart from stable hyperthyroidism with about 90% sensitivity and 80% to 82% specificity. Most thyroid clonotypes with frequency above 0.001 were detected in blood too.

This clonotype was picked up many times. What it recognizes is unknown. Other autoimmune diseases, uncontrolled infections, pregnancy or lactation ruled patients out of participation. Thyroid ultrasound, orbital computed tomography, TRAb, serum thyroxine and clinical symptoms formed the basis of diagnosis. The TCR was taken from an adult man with Graves' ophthalmopathy. The sequencing input was peripheral blood. This rearrangement joins TRBV20-1 to TRBJ1-5, with D unclear. The CDR3 coding sequence is TGCAGTGCTAGGGGGTCAGGCCAGGTGCCCCAGCATTTT. Translation gives CSARGSGQVPQHF.